This T cell receptor (beta chain) comes out of a study of regulatory T cells in long-lasting Graves disease. Study conclusions and caveats: Compared with new cases, persistent Graves' patients showed reduced TCR diversity. Accuracy was perhaps lowered by the small sample size. Persistent patients shared 2,741 public clonotypes among themselves. Newly diagnosed patients shared fewer, at more than 750. With persistent disease, TRBV28, TRBJ1-2 and TRBJ2-5 were the favored segments.

Through Arm-PCR of CDR3 regions and iRepertoire HTBI primers, TCR beta libraries were built. In TCRdb, the multiplex PCR reads were re-called with MiXCR into one record per CDR3 protein. The sample has 400,000 to 500,000 distinct CDR3 sequences, less than 25% seen once; the top ten hold roughly 8%. This clonotype was seen more than once but under ten times. Its antigen remains unknown. Germline CDR1 PRHDT, CDR2 FYEKMQ (reference sequence). The CDR3 is 17 amino acids. V dropped 1 base and J dropped 0 bases, with 10 bases sitting between them. Time point meaning: persistent/refractory GD, antithyroid drugs over 5 years with positive TRAb. Isolated PBMC RNA provided the starting material for the TCR library.

The rearrangement joins TRBV13 to TRBJ2-6, with D perhaps TRBD2 (6 bases). The receptor was isolated from a female donor with Graves disease. The sequenced sample was peripheral blood mononuclear cells (PBMCs), obtained when the disease was refractory, from a patient treated with antithyroid drugs. Here the CDR3 reads CASSLVGLSSGANVLTF. Written as DNA, the CDR3 is TGTGCCAGCAGCTTAGTGGGACTGAGCTCTGGGGCCAACGTCCTGACTTTC. Filled out from reference TRBV13 and TRBJ2-6, the complete variable domain reads AAGVIQSPRHLIKEKRETATLKCYPIPRHDTVYWYQQGPGQDPQFLISFYEKMQSDKGSIPDRFSAQQFSDYHSELNMSSLELGDSALYFCASSLVGLSSGANVLTFGAGSRLTVL.